A single sample is the source of the 21 T cell receptor beta chains below, sequenced in a study of shared clonotypes between healthy human individuals. Repertoires were generated with immunoSEQ multiplex PCR, while TCRdb's copy carries only in-frame clones and drops some. The sample holds more than 2 million clones; around 95% are singletons and the top ten take about 1.7%. In the naive CD8 group, cells lacked CD45RO and were positively selected for CCR7, so terminally differentiated effector memory CD45RA+ cells were left out. The sample comprised naive CD8+ T cells from PBMCs. All receptors come from a man between 18 and 29 years old in good health. Some clones in this sample may be carry-over from other donors' samples.

The chain carries TRBV7-8 and TRBJ2-1; D call uncertain. From germline, CDR1 is SGHVS and CDR2 FQNEAQ. This CDR3 is built from 11 residues. The V end lost 5 bases, the J end lost 10 bases, and 9 bases lay between the germline ends. The CDR3 nucleotides read TGTGCCAGCAGCCTCGCTTGGGAGCAGTTCTTC. Amino acids: CASSLAWEQFF. Supplemented by reference TRBV7-8 and TRBJ2-1, the full variable domain reads GAGVSQSPRYKVAKRGQDVALRCDPISGHVSLFWYQQALGQGPEFLTYFQNEAQLDKSGLPSDRFFAERPEGSVSTLKIQRTQQEDSAVYLCASSLAWEQFFGPGTRLTVL.

This rearrangement joins TRBV30 to TRBJ1-6; unclear D gene. The V gene's germline CDR1 is GTSNPN and CDR2 SVGIG (reference sequence). Deletions cut 0 bases from V and 8 bases from J, with 11 bases between. The CDR3 is 14 residues long. The CDR3 coding sequence is TGTGCCTGGAGTGTAGGAATAGAAGATTCACCCCTCCACTTT. Translation gives CAWSVGIEDSPLHF.

This rearrangement joins TRBV7-2 to TRBJ1-2; TRBD1 matches at 8 bases. Trimming at V came to 6 bases and at J to 7 bases, leaving 7 bases not matched to a gene. The CDR3 has 13 amino acids. CDR1 and CDR2 from the germline V gene are SGHTA and FQGNSA. The CDR3, as DNA: TGTGCCAGCAGACAGGACAGGGATGGTGGCTACACCTTC. Its translation is CASRQDRDGGYTF.

The chain combines TRBV19 with TRBJ2-2; 8 bases fit TRBD2. Trimming cost V 10 bases and J 1 base; bases outside gene matches: 11. Looked up from germline, CDR1 is LNHDA and CDR2 is SQIVND (reference sequence). CDR3 length: 16 amino acids. In nucleotides, the CDR3 is TGTGCCACCACACCGGGACTAGTCTTGAACACCGGGGAGCTGTTTTTT. Translated, it gives CATTPGLVLNTGELFF.

CDR3 sequence: CASKALPYNEQFF. CDR3 nucleotides: TGTGCCAGCAAGGCTTTACCCTACAATGAGCAGTTCTTC. The chain uses TRBV27 and TRBJ2-1; no clear D. Germline CDR1 and CDR2: MNHEY and SMNVEV (reference sequence). This CDR3 region has 13 residues. Trimming removed 7 bases at V and 2 bases at J, with 9 bases between.

Concerning this clone itself: This sample includes further DNA sequences coding for the same CDR3. This chain uses TRBV27 with TRBJ1-5; D is undetermined. The germline gives CDR1 MNHEY, CDR2 SMNVEV (reference sequence). The CDR3 has 14 residues. Trimming took 1 base from V and 3 from J, leaving 7 bases between them. The CDR3 reads CASSLYGINQPQHF. CDR3 nucleotide sequence: TGTGCCAGCAGTTTATACGGGATCAATCAGCCCCAGCATTTT.

The chain joins TRBV7-8 to TRBJ2-5; D not certain. The V gene's germline CDR1 is SGHVS and CDR2 FQNEAQ. The CDR3 is 15 amino acids. Trimming removed 2 bases at V and 4 bases at J, with 14 bases between. The CDR3 protein is CASSLSGVRRETQYF. The CDR3 DNA follows: TGTGCCAGCAGCTTATCAGGCGTTCGGCGAGAGACCCAGTACTTC.

In DNA, the CDR3 is TGCGCCAGCAGCACCGGGACAGGGATACTTAACACTGAAGCTTTCTTT. Its protein product is CASSTGTGILNTEAFF. The chain uses TRBV5-1 and TRBJ1-1; 9 bases are shared with TRBD1. The CDR3 is 16 residues long. With V trimmed by 4 bases and J by 2 bases, 9 bases remained unmatched. Germline V gene sequence: CDR1 SGHRS, CDR2 YFSETQ.

This clone was observed a handful of times. The chain carries TRBV27 and TRBJ1-5; 7 bases map to TRBD1. The ends lost 3 bases at V and 0 bases at J; junction bases unmatched: 8. The CDR3 loop spans 17 amino acids. The V gene's germline CDR1 is MNHEY and CDR2 SMNVEV (reference sequence). CDR3 DNA: TGTGCCAGCAGTTTTGGGAGGGGGCCTTATAGCAATCAGCCCCAGCATTTT. Translating it yields CASSFGRGPYSNQPQHF.

The rearrangement joins TRBV25-1 to TRBJ2-5, with no clear D. The germline V gene has CDR1 MGHDK and CDR2 SYGVNS. Trimming took off 0 bases at V and 2 bases at J, with 7 bases between the two ends. The CDR3 covers 14 residues. The CDR3 loop is CASSEYEEQETQYF. The CDR3 region has the DNA TGTGCCAGCAGTGAATATGAGGAACAAGAGACCCAGTACTTC.

The V and J genes are TRBV9 and TRBJ2-2; D unclear. In germline, CDR1 is SGDLS, CDR2 YYNGEE. This CDR3 contains 18 residues. Deletions cut 0 bases from V and 3 bases from J, with 18 bases between. The CDR3 region is CASSVVDGEGLDTGELFF. CDR3 nucleotides: TGTGCCAGCAGCGTAGTCGATGGGGAAGGGTTGGACACCGGGGAGCTGTTTTTT.

The chain couples TRBV27 to TRBJ1-1; unclear D gene. The CDR3 contains 15 residues. CDR1 and CDR2 from the germline V gene are MNHEY and SMNVEV (reference sequence). Trimming cost V 0 bases and J 1 base, with 9 bases left between them. CDR3 protein: CASSLSIMGNTEAFF. In nucleotides, the CDR3 is TGTGCCAGCAGTTTATCGATTATGGGGAACACTGAAGCTTTCTTT.

The chain couples TRBV19 to TRBJ1-1; D remains unclear. The germline V gene has CDR1 LNHDA and CDR2 SQIVND (reference sequence). CDR3 length: 13 amino acids. The germline V and J ends were trimmed by 5 bases and 1 base, with 8 bases remaining between them. The CDR3 sequence: CASSAGSNTEAFF. CDR3 in DNA: TGTGCCAGTAGTGCGGGCTCGAACACTGAAGCTTTCTTT.

This clone has a handful of counts. The rearrangement uses TRBV28 and TRBJ1-4; D uncertain. The germline gives CDR1 MDHEN, CDR2 SYDVKM. This CDR3 spans 11 amino acids. CDR3 residues: CAYGANEKLFF. CDR3 coding DNA: TGTGCTTACGGAGCTAATGAAAAACTGTTTTTT.

This sequence joins TRBV28 and TRBJ2-1; 12 positions match TRBD2. Germline loops: CDR1 MDHEN, CDR2 SYDVKM. The CDR3 has 15 amino acids. J lost 6 bases, V lost 4 bases, and 4 bases had no gene match. In nucleotides, the CDR3 is TGTGCCAGCAGTTCCGGACTAGCGGGGTTCAATGAGCAGTTCTTC. It specifies CASSSGLAGFNEQFF. The whole variable domain, filled in from reference TRBV28 and TRBJ2-1, reads DVKVTQSSRYLVKRTGEKVFLECVQDMDHENMFWYRQDPGLGLRLIYFSYDVKMKEKGDIPEGYSVSREKKERFSLILESASTNQTSMYLCASSSGLAGFNEQFFGPGTRLTVL.

The genes are TRBV6-5 and TRBJ2-7; tentatively, D is TRBD1 (6 bases). With 6 bases removed from V and 4 bases from J, the gap between germline ends came to 19 bases. This CDR3 spans 15 amino acids. Looked up from germline, CDR1 is MNHEY and CDR2 is SVGAGI. DNA for the CDR3: TGTGCCAGCAGCCCACGGCTAAGAGGGGGATACGAGCAGTACTTC. Amino acids: CASSPRLRGGYEQYF.

This chain links TRBV2 with TRBJ2-1, with a tentative D call TRBD2 (5 bases). In germline, CDR1 is SNHLY, CDR2 FYNNEI. This CDR3 spans 17 amino acids. Trimming took off 3 bases at V and 10 bases at J, with 25 bases between the two ends. CDR3 nucleotide sequence: TGTGCCAGCAGTGACCTAGCCGGAGCAAGAGTACCGGGGGAGCAGTTCTTC. Protein sequence: CASSDLAGARVPGEQFF.

This chain joins TRBV11-2 and TRBJ2-6; 7 nucleotides agree with TRBD1. Germline trimming cut 4 bases from V and 0 bases from J; bases unmatched to any gene: 9. The CDR3 covers 18 residues. Germline CDR1 reads SGHAT; CDR2 reads FQNNGV. This chain's CDR3 is CASSSSPGQLSGANVLTF. In DNA form, the CDR3 reads TGTGCCAGCAGCTCTAGCCCGGGACAGCTCTCTGGGGCCAACGTCCTGACTTTC. Looking up the rest from reference TRBV11-2 and TRBJ2-6 gives the full variable domain: EAGVAQSPRYKIIEKRQSVAFWCNPISGHATLYWYQQILGQGPKLLIQFQNNGVVDDSQLPKDRFSAERLKGVDSTLKIQPAKLEDSAVYLCASSSSPGQLSGANVLTFGAGSRLTVL.

The gene calls are TRBV4-1 and TRBJ2-7; the match to TRBD1 covers 9 bases. CDR3 length: 13 amino acids. Trimming at V came to 0 bases and at J to 13 bases, leaving 7 bases not matched to a gene. Germline V gene sequence: CDR1 MGHRA, CDR2 YSYEKL. Written as DNA, the CDR3 is TGCGCCAGCAGCCAAGATCCCGGACAGGGGATATACTTC. Translation gives CASSQDPGQGIYF.

This clone has a single count. The same CDR3 arises from other DNA sequences in this sample as well. This chain uses TRBV27 with TRBJ1-5; no clear D. Germline lookup yields CDR1 MNHEY and CDR2 SMNVEV (reference sequence). CDR3 length: 13 amino acids. V was shortened by 2 bases and J by 6 bases, with 8 bases between the two germline ends. DNA of the CDR3: TGTGCCAGCAGTTTACGGGTGGGTCAGCCCCAGCATTTT. Translation gives CASSLRVGQPQHF.

This rearrangement joins TRBV11-1 to TRBJ2-2; D might be TRBD1 (6 bases). CDR3 length equals 12 residues. Germline loops: CDR1 SGHAT, CDR2 FQDESV (reference sequence). V lost 8 bases and J lost 4, with 8 bases in between. The CDR3 here is CASQGPTGELFF. In nucleotides, the CDR3 is TGTGCCAGCCAGGGGCCCACCGGGGAGCTGTTTTTT.